The rows below give T cell receptor beta chains drawn from one sample of a study of radiotherapy plus CTLA-4 blockade in lung cancer. Assay used: immunoSEQ multiplex PCR; TCRdb lists only in-frame clones, some missing. The table shows 43,000 or so clones, with roughly 60% occurring only once. The sample here was peripheral blood, taken from a patient treated with radiotherapy plus ipilimumab. The receptor set was obtained from a human donor with non-small cell lung cancer who had a partial response to radiotherapy plus ipilimumab. Each CDR3 is given with its conserved first and last residue. Each record gives: CDR3 length, clone size, V gene, D gene, J gene, CDR3 DNA, CDR3 protein. The D gene is left open where the match is weak. Expanded clones are given a class, and other clones once, few, many or no size at all.

15	NA	TRBV29-1	NA	TRBJ2-3	TGCAGCGTTGAGGGGAGGGGGGCCGACACAGATACGCAGTATTTT	CSVEGRGADTDTQYF
16	few	TRBV18	NA	TRBJ2-1	TGTGCCAGCTCACCACGCGGGGAAAGCTCCTACAATGAGCAGTTCTTC	CASSPRGESSYNEQFF
14	once	TRBV10-3	TRBD1	TRBJ1-2	TGTGCCATCAGCGACAGGGGGGCTAACTATGGCTACACCTTC	CAISDRGANYGYTF
15	NA	TRBV7-2	TRBD1	TRBJ1-5	TGTGCCAGCAGCGAAGGGACAGGGGGATGGCAGCCCCAGCATTTT	CASSEGTGGWQPQHF
13	NA	TRBV4-3	NA	TRBJ1-5	TGCGCCAGCAGCCAAGTACAGCATCAGCCCCAGCATTTT	CASSQVQHQPQHF
18	once	TRBV7-2	TRBD2	TRBJ2-5	TGTGCCAGCAGTCGACTAGCGGGCCTCCCCCGGGAAAGAGAGACCCAGTACTTC	CASSRLAGLPRERETQYF
15	NA	TRBV6-1	NA	TRBJ1-5	TGTGCCAGCAGTGAAGCGTGGGCGACTACTTCGCCCCAGCATTTT	CASSEAWATTSPQHF
11	many	TRBV30	NA	TRBJ1-1	TGTGCGAGAGGGGAGGACACTGAAGCTTTCTTT	CARGEDTEAFF
17	NA	TRBV5-1	TRBD2	TRBJ2-2	TGCGCCAGCAGCTCGGGACTAGCGGGGATGAACACCGGGGAGCTGTTTTTT	CASSSGLAGMNTGELFF
14	few	TRBV5-4	TRBD2	TRBJ2-5	TGTGCCAGCAGCTTGGGGGGAGGGCGAGAGACCCAGTACTTC	CASSLGGGRETQYF
17	NA	TRBV5-1	TRBD2	TRBJ2-1	TGCGCCAGCAGCTTGGGAGGGTCTAGCGGGGGGGCCGAGGAGCAGTTCTTC	CASSLGGSSGGAEEQFF
13	NA	TRBV29-1	NA	TRBJ2-3	TGCAGCGTTGAAAGGGGTCTGGCAGATACGCAGTATTTT	CSVERGLADTQYF
12	once	TRBV30	TRBD1	TRBJ1-4	TGTGCCGCGGGACAGGAGACGGAAAAACTGTTTTTT	CAAGQETEKLFF
15	NA	TRBV5-5	TRBD1	TRBJ2-5	TGTGCCAGCAGCCCCGGACAGGGGGATTGGGAGACCCAGTACTTC	CASSPGQGDWETQYF
15	NA	TRBV10-3	TRBD1	TRBJ2-2	TGTGCCATCAGTGACGGACAGGGAAGGACCGGGGAGCTGTTTTTT	CAISDGQGRTGELFF
13	NA	TRBV19	TRBD1	TRBJ2-7	TGTGCCGCCAAGACCGGGACAGCCCCCGAGCAGTACTTC	CAAKTGTAPEQYF